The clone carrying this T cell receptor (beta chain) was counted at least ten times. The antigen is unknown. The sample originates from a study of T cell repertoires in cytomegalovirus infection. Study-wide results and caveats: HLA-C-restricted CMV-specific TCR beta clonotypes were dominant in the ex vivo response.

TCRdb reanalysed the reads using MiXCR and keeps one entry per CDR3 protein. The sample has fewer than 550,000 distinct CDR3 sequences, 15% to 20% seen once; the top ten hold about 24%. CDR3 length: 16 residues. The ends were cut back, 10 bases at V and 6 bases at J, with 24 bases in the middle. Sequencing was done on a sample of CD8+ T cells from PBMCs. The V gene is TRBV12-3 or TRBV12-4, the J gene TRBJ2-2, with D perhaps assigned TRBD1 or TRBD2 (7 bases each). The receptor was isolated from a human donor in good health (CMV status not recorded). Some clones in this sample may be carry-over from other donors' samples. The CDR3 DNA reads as TGTGCCATCCCAGGGGGGGGGACGGACAACGCCGGGGAGCTGTTTTTT. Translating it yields CAIPGGGTDNAGELFF.